The present TCR beta chain was sequenced within a study of blood T cell repertoires in COVID-19 (dated by TCRdb to 2020 to 2021). Background for the entire study: The collaborator samples originated in the United States, Italy and Spain and spanned the acute and convalescent phases of COVID-19. The prospective study material was composed of cDNA or gDNA derived from T cells, B-cell-depleted T cells, or PBMCs. Subjects who had been exposed to COVID-19, were actively infected with it, or had recovered from it provided the deeply sampled blood TCRbeta repertoires that made up the dataset. The repertoires were released in a freely available public database meant as a resource for research on the immune response to SARS-CoV-2. The samples were drawn from two sources: the first 160 participants of the ongoing ImmuneRACE study, and fewer than 1,500 subjects contributed by 6 global collaborators. Nearly every sample came with metadata listing a de-identified subject ID, COVID-19 status, age in years and sex. Where available, HLA class I and class II types were taken from metadata supplied by the sample provider and were not determined by assay-based typing. Study-level results and caveats: How much clinical and demographic metadata was included differed by source and by participant, and the metadata was provided uncurated.

The immunoSEQ Assay, a bias-controlled multiplex PCR, was used to amplify TCRbeta CDR3 regions from genomic DNA. The authors' pipeline ran thus. The number of nucleated cells in each sample was estimated from the amplification of reference gene primers within the assay. Sequence reads were collapsed and filtered to measure the absolute abundance of every unique TCRbeta CDR3 rearrangement. For each sample, productive Simpson clonality was calculated as the square root of Simpson's diversity index across productive rearrangements. TCRdb retrieved this table from immuneACCESS and kept in-frame rearrangements only. Not all clones are present; in checked studies, unresolved V genes account for under half, and no reason is known for the remainder. V, J and clone size were drawn from that table, and D and trimming were deduced from the DNA. Across this sample there are about 300,000 clones, with around 80% seen only once. The ten top clones hold approximately 1.3% of the sample.

Collaborating institutions collected whole blood in K2EDTA tubes following their own protocols. For TCRbeta analysis, collaborators shipped samples as frozen whole blood, isolated PBMCs, or DNA extracted from either of those sample types. Remarks on this clone: What antigen it recognizes has not been identified. Qualities for individual bases were not recorded, and no much larger clone is one base off.

The sample comprised peripheral blood. This TCR was sampled from a woman aged 45-59 years with acute or convalescent COVID-19.

The CDR3 here reads CASSQGNSGGETQYF. The nucleotide sequence is given as TGTGCCAGCAGCCAAGGGAATAGCGGGGGGGAGACCCAGTACTTC. This sequence uses TRBV3-1 (or the pseudogene TRBV3-2) and TRBJ2-5, and 10 bases in between align with TRBD2. The V end gives up 1 base and the J end 5 bases, leaving 4 bases in the junction not matched to a gene. The CDR3 measures 15 amino acids from cysteine to phenylalanine. The DNA shown is the 45-base CDR3, in frame from base 1. CDR1 and CDR2, looked up from the germline V gene (reference sequence), are LGHDT and YNNKEL.